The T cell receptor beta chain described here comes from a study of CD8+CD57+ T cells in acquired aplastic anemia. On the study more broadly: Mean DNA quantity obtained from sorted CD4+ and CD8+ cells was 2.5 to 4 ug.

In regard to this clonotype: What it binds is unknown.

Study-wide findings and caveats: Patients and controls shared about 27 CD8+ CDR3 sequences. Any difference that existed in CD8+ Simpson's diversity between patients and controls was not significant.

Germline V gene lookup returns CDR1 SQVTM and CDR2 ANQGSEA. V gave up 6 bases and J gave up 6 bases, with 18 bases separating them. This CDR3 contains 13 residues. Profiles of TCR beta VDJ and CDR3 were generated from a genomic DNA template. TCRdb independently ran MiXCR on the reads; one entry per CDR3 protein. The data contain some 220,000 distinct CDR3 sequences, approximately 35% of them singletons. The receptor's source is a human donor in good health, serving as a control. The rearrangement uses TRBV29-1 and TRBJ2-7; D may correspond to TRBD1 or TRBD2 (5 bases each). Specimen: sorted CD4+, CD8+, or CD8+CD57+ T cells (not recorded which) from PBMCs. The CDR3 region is CSVGDLPSGEQYF. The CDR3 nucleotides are TGCAGCGTAGGGGACCTACCTTCGGGCGAGCAGTACTTC.